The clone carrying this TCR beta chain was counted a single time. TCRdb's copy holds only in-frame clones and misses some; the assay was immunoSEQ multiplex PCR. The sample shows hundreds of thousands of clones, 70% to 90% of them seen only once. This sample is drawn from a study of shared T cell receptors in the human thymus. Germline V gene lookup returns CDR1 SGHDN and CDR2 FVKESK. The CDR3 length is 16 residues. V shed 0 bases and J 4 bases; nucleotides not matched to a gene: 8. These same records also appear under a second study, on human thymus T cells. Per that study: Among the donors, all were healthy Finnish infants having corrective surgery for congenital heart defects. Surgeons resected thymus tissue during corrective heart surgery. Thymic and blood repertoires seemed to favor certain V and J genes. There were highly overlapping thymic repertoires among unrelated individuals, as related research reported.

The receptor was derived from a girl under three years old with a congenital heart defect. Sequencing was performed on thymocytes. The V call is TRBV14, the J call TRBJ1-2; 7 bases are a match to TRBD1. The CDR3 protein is CASSQDQEGQSYGYTF. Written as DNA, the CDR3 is TGTGCCAGCAGCCAAGATCAAGAGGGACAGTCCTATGGCTACACCTTC.